The clone carrying this TCR beta chain was recorded many times. The source of the sample is a study of regulatory T cells in long-lasting Graves disease. Time point meaning: newly diagnosed GD, antithyroid drugs for less than 3 months. The authors made the TCR library using RNA they extracted from PBMCs. Combining iRepertoire HTBI primers with Arm-PCR of CDR3 regions, the authors built TCR beta libraries. Each CDR3 protein is one row after TCRdb ran MiXCR on the multiplex PCR reads. The repertoire has about 420,000 distinct CDR3 sequences, over 15% of them found once; the top ten carry approximately 22%. Germline V gene data show CDR1 as MNHEY and CDR2 as SMNVEV (reference sequence). V lost 5 bases and J lost 9, with 8 bases in between. The CDR3 consists of 11 residues. The same specimen was also included in a second study, on T cells in Graves' hyperthyroidism and ophthalmopathy.

The TCR originated in a woman between 18 and 29 years old with Graves disease. V usage is TRBV27 and J usage is TRBJ2-1, with TRBD2 as a possible D gene (6 bases). The sample here was peripheral blood mononuclear cells (PBMCs), taken at new diagnosis, from a patient treated with antithyroid drugs. The CDR3 nucleotides are TGTGCCAGCAGTCGAGCGGGTGAGCAGTTCTTC. Protein product: CASSRAGEQFF.